This record concerns one T cell receptor beta chain sequence. Antigen specificity is unknown. V gave up 8 bases and J gave up 4 bases; unmatched junction bases: 4. The CDR3 length is 11 residues. Germline V lookup: CDR1 SQVTM, CDR2 ANQGSEA. The repertoire was sequenced with immunoSEQ multiplex PCR; TCRdb's copy has only in-frame clones and lacks some. This sample has about 120,000 clones, with about 94% found just once. The data belong to a study of siplizumab effects on memory and regulatory T cells. Overall study findings and caveats: Mappable alloreactive CD4+ clones came from Treg cells about 65% of the time on average with siplizumab, against approximately 26% in controls. Proliferating Tregs in siplizumab cultures were never verified as suppressive. A small minority of alloreactive clones were mapped to unstimulated subsets. Naive T cells apparently outstripped memory cells in diversity and seemed major alloresponse contributors.

The sequencing sample was made of non-Treg CD4+ T cells sorted from blood. This chain joins TRBV29-1 and TRBJ2-5; 7 bases are a match to TRBD1. The origin of this receptor is a human donor in good health. The CDR3 loop is CSSGQSETQYF. The CDR3 coding sequence is TGCAGCTCGGGACAGTCAGAGACCCAGTACTTC.